The entry below gives a single T cell receptor beta chain sequence along with its context. The source of the sample is a study of shared clonotypes between healthy human individuals. The assay used deep level. Here immunoSEQ multiplex PCR was the method, and the copy in TCRdb shows in-frame clones only, minus some. Of about 2.3 million clones detected, 85% to 95% appear once; the ten largest clones hold about 0.41%. Donors, healthy HIV-negative adults, lacked recent acute infections or vaccinations. Germline assignment: CDR1 MNHNY and CDR2 SVGAGI (reference sequence). This CDR3 has 13 amino acids. The trim removed 6 bases at V and 3 bases at J, leaving 1 base unmatched.

Material for sequencing was naive CD4+ T cells from PBMCs. Subset reported: CD45RA+ positively selected. V gene TRBV6-6 combines with J gene TRBJ1-5; 8 nucleotides align to TRBD1. The sequence was obtained from a man aged 18 to 35 in good health. Some clones in this sample may be carry-over from other donors' samples. The CDR3 sequence is CASSRGPNQPQHF. The DNA for the CDR3 is TGTGCCAGCAGCAGGGGGCCCAATCAGCCCCAGCATTTT.